Included here is one T cell receptor (beta chain) sequence, with context. These data originate in a study of blood T cell repertoires in COVID-19. Overall study context: Samples representing acute and convalescent COVID-19 were sourced from the United States, Italy and Spain. T cells, B-cell-depleted T cells, or PBMCs supplied cDNA or gDNA.

Per germline, CDR1 MDHEN and CDR2 SYDVKM. The CDR3 is made up of 14 amino acids. Trimming removed 7 bases from V and 3 bases from J; junction bases left unmatched: 5. Original handling: Amplification from reference gene primers served as the basis for estimated nucleated cell counts. Method: immunoSEQ multiplex PCR; TCRdb's copy keeps in-frame clones and lacks some. Clone size and the V and J calls come from that table; the DNA yielded D and trimming. The table lists roughly 150,000 clones, approximately 82% of them singletons. The sample comprised peripheral blood. The chain joins TRBV28 to TRBJ1-1; 10 nucleotides line up with TRBD1. The TCR originated in a man aged 55 to 70 who had recovered from COVID-19. The CDR3 region is CASNSGQGDTEAFF. The CDR3 nucleotides read TGTGCCAGCAACTCAGGACAGGGGGACACTGAAGCTTTCTTT.